The T cell receptor beta chain under discussion was sequenced for a study of T-cell reconstitution after alpha-beta-depleted transplantation in children. A word on this clonotype: Its specificity is unknown.

Using unique molecular identifiers, the investigators prepared the TCRbeta library. One entry per CDR3 protein, called by TCRdb with MiXCR from the PCR reads. The table lists hundreds of thousands of distinct CDR3 sequences, about 10% of them singletons. The CDR3 is made up of 15 amino acids. The germline V gene encodes CDR1 LGHDT and CDR2 YNNKEL (reference sequence). V was cut by 4 bases and J by 8 bases, with 18 bases left in between. Study-level points and caveats: T-cell counts and diversity at one year post-transplant came mainly from newly produced T cells. As was reported, about two months after transplant, alpha-beta T cells came from several hundred expanded graft clones.

The chain couples TRBV3-1 to TRBJ2-1; a weak D match, TRBD2 (5 bases). This specimen was PBMCs, taken before TCRalphabeta/CD19-depleted stem cell transplant. The origin of this receptor is a child between 2 and 9 years old with inherited bone marrow failure, due to receive a stem cell transplant. CDR3 in amino acids: CASSRAGLGLDEQFF. The DNA for the CDR3 is TGTGCCAGCAGCCGAGCTGGACTGGGCTTGGATGAGCAGTTCTTC.